Below, 28 T cell receptor beta chains from the same sample are listed, as sequenced in a study of sequential checkpoint blockade in melanoma. Sample treatment: randomized to nivolumab then ipilimumab (arm A) or the reverse (arm B). This table comes from immunoSEQ multiplex PCR, and its TCRdb copy is limited to in-frame clones, with some not included. The table lists about 37,000 clones, 32% of them singletons. Sequenced here: tumor tissue (inferred from file names), sampled from a patient given nivolumab and ipilimumab in sequence. Receptors were obtained from a human donor with melanoma.

This clone was observed many times. This chain links TRBV9 with TRBJ1-3, with a possible D match to TRBD1 (5 bases). The V end lost 5 bases, the J end lost 0 bases, and 12 bases lay between the germline ends. Germline V gene lookup returns CDR1 SGDLS and CDR2 YYNGEE. The CDR3 spans 15 residues. The CDR3: CASSPDRLSGNTIYF. The CDR3 nucleotides read TGTGCCAGCAGTCCCGACAGACTCTCTGGAAACACCATATATTTT.

The chain has TRBV5-1 and TRBJ2-3; TRBD2 matches at 7 bases. V was clipped by 2 bases and J by 4 bases; unmatched bases: 4. Per the germline V gene, CDR1 is SGHRS and CDR2 is YFSETQ. This CDR3 contains 14 residues. This CDR3 is CASSFSSGADTQYF. In nucleotides, the CDR3 is TGCGCCAGCAGCTTCTCTAGCGGAGCAGATACGCAGTATTTT.

The CDR3 sequence: CAWSRPGQNYGYTF. The CDR3 DNA sequence: TGTGCCTGGAGTCGACCGGGACAGAACTATGGCTACACCTTC. The chain has TRBV30 and TRBJ1-2; 7 nucleotides match TRBD1. The V gene end was trimmed by 2 bases and the J gene end by 2 bases; junction bases not matched to a gene: 5. The CDR3 sequence is 14 residues long. Looked up from germline, CDR1 is GTSNPN and CDR2 is SVGIG (reference sequence).

This clone was found a few times. The chain employs TRBV11-3 and TRBJ1-1; D call uncertain. This CDR3 has 14 amino acids. V shed 5 bases and J shed 3 bases, with 13 bases lying between them. The germline V gene encodes CDR1 SGHNT and CDR2 YENEEA. DNA of the CDR3: TGTGCCAGCAGCCCTGGGAGGGATCACACTGAAGCTTTCTTT. Its protein product is CASSPGRDHTEAFF.

The V call is TRBV29-1, the J call TRBJ2-1, with 7 bases aligning to TRBD2. The V and J ends lost 7 bases and 0 bases, in that order; junction bases with no gene match: 15. This CDR3 region has 17 residues. CDR1 and CDR2 from the germline V gene are SQVTM and ANQGSEA. Here the CDR3 reads CSGGGRDGRSSYNEQFF. The CDR3 DNA follows: TGCAGCGGGGGGGGACGCGACGGAAGAAGCTCCTACAATGAGCAGTTCTTC.

V is TRBV11-3 and J is TRBJ1-6; D unresolved. The CDR3 has 14 residues. Germline CDR1 and CDR2: SGHNT and YENEEA. V lost 5 bases to trimming and J lost 4 bases, with 9 bases between them. CDR3 sequence (DNA): TGTGCCAGCAGCCACGAAGGGTATAATTCACCCCTCCACTTT. Its translation: CASSHEGYNSPLHF.

This sequence joins TRBV2 and TRBJ1-1; TRBD1 matches 10 bases. The CDR3 sequence is 17 residues long. Trimming at V came to 6 bases and at J to 0 bases, leaving 10 bases not matched to a gene. Germline CDR1 SNHLY, CDR2 FYNNEI. CDR3 residues: CASSFPGQGIMNTEAFF. The CDR3 nucleotides read TGTGCCAGCAGCTTCCCGGGACAGGGGATCATGAACACTGAAGCTTTCTTT.

The chain is built from TRBV11-1 and TRBJ1-5, with D possibly being TRBD1 (5 bases). Germline values: CDR1 SGHAT, CDR2 FQDESV (reference sequence). This CDR3 is 17 amino acids long. Between the trimmed V and J ends, which lost 2 bases and 5 bases, there was a span of 19 bases. The CDR3 region has the DNA TGTGCCAGCAGCTTATACGCCCATCCCGGGACGGATCAGCCCCAGCATTTT. Its translation is CASSLYAHPGTDQPQHF.

This clone was observed a handful of times. The V and J genes are TRBV2 and TRBJ2-3; 9 bases match TRBD2. V shed 3 bases and J 5 bases; nucleotides not matched to a gene: 9. The germline V gene has CDR1 SNHLY and CDR2 FYNNEI. This CDR3 is built from 16 residues. CDR3 DNA sequence: TGTGCCAGCAGTGAGGTGTTGGAAGCGGGGGGAGATACGCAGTATTTT. Its translation: CASSEVLEAGGDTQYF.

The sample holds a few counts of this clone. V gene TRBV11-3 combines with J gene TRBJ2-2; D tentatively reads TRBD1 or TRBD2 (5 bases each). Per germline, CDR1 SGHNT and CDR2 YENEEA. This CDR3 comprises 16 residues. The V end lost 6 bases, the J end lost 2 bases, and 16 bases lay between the germline ends. In DNA form, the CDR3 reads TGTGCCAGCAGAGGGACGGCGAGCCTTAACACCGGGGAGCTGTTTTTT. This gives the protein CASRGTASLNTGELFF. The variable domain in full, with the rest retrieved from reference TRBV11-3 and TRBJ2-2, is EAGVVQSPRYKIIEKKQPVAFWCNPISGHNTLYWYLQNLGQGPELLIRYENEEAVDDSQLPKDRFSAERLKGVDSTLKIQPAELGDSAVYLCASRGTASLNTGELFFGEGSRLTVL.

This clone was detected only a few times. This chain joins TRBV6-8 and TRBJ1-4; D is unresolved. V was pared by 6 bases and J by 3 bases, with 11 bases between. Germline-derived CDR1 and CDR2 are MNHGY and SAAAGT. The CDR3 extends over 14 amino acids. DNA of the CDR3: TGTGCCAGCAGCTCGAATGACCCTAATGAAAAACTGTTTTTT. Its protein is CASSSNDPNEKLFF.

This clone was picked up a small number of times. The chain couples TRBV1 to TRBJ2-1. TRBV1 is tagged as a pseudogene. CDR3 size: 14 residues. CDR3 in amino acids: CASSQDSGTYEEFF. CDR3 in DNA: TGCGCCAGCAGCCAAGATTCCGGGACCTACGAGGAGTTCTTC.

This clone appeared a few times. V gene TRBV9 combines with J gene TRBJ2-1; D is ambiguous. Germline V gene lookup returns CDR1 SGDLS and CDR2 YYNGEE. Trimming took off 3 bases at V and 5 bases at J, with 15 bases between the two ends. The CDR3 spans 15 residues. The CDR3 DNA reads TGTGCCAGCAGCGAAGACCCCGGACCCGACAATGAGCAGTTCTTC. This gives the protein CASSEDPGPDNEQFF.

Written as DNA, the CDR3 is TGTGCCAGTAGTATAGATCTCTCGCGGGGCTACGAGCAGTACTTC. Protein product: CASSIDLSRGYEQYF. The gene calls are TRBV19 and TRBJ2-7; D might be TRBD2 (6 bases). CDR3 length: 15 residues. CDR1 is LNHDA, CDR2 SQIVND, per germline (reference sequence). Trimming took off 0 bases at V and 3 bases at J, with 12 bases between the two ends.

This clone was seen at least ten times. The genes are TRBV11-3 and TRBJ1-1; weak D call: TRBD1 (6 bases). Germline V lookup: CDR1 SGHNT, CDR2 YENEEA. Trimming left V 3 bases short and J 0 bases short, with 14 bases between. There are 16 residues in the CDR3. The CDR3 is CASSFGGRNLNTEAFF. DNA for the CDR3: TGTGCCAGCAGCTTTGGGGGGCGGAATTTGAACACTGAAGCTTTCTTT.

This clone was counted ten times or more. The V gene is TRBV11-1, the J gene TRBJ2-6; D is uncertain. The CDR3 is 14 amino acids. The germline V gene encodes CDR1 SGHAT and CDR2 FQDESV (reference sequence). V lost 3 bases to trimming and J lost 2 bases, with 5 bases between them. The DNA for the CDR3 is TGTGCCAGCAGCTTGGTCGCTGGGGCCAACGTCCTGACTTTC. Translating gives CASSLVAGANVLTF.

V is TRBV5-1 and J is TRBJ1-5; no clear D. CDR1 and CDR2 (germline): SGHRS, YFSETQ. This CDR3 has 17 amino acids. Trimming pared 4 bases from V and 2 bases from J, leaving 19 bases between. In DNA, the CDR3 is TGCGCCAGCAGCCAGGACTACGGTAATAGTGGCAATCAGCCCCAGCATTTT. It is translated as CASSQDYGNSGNQPQHF.

V and J are TRBV28 and TRBJ1-6, with D perhaps matching TRBD1 (6 bases). This CDR3 is built from 14 residues. V lost 6 bases, J lost 7 bases, and 13 bases lay in between. Germline V gives CDR1 MDHEN, CDR2 SYDVKM. The chain's CDR3 is CASRYRVQNSPLHF. CDR3 nucleotide sequence: TGTGCCAGCAGATACAGGGTGCAAAATTCACCCCTCCACTTT.

The chain employs TRBV29-1 and TRBJ2-7, with D possibly being TRBD1 or TRBD2 (6 bases each). Deletions cut 4 bases from V and 5 bases from J, with 15 bases between. Looked up from germline, CDR1 is SQVTM and CDR2 is ANQGSEA. CDR3 length: 13 residues. The CDR3 DNA reads as TGCAGCGTTGGCCCTCGCGGGGACAACGAGCAGTACTTC. It codes for CSVGPRGDNEQYF.

The chain couples TRBV6-8 to TRBJ1-2, with TRBD1 matching 7 bases. This CDR3 has 15 residues. V was clipped by 0 bases and J by 7 bases; unmatched bases: 8. Germline V gene sequence: CDR1 MNHGY, CDR2 SAAAGT. CDR3 amino acids: CASSYSQQGPTGYTF. As DNA, the CDR3 is TGTGCCAGCAGTTACTCCCAACAGGGGCCTACTGGCTACACCTTC.

In this sample, this clone turned up a few times. The chain couples TRBV28 to TRBJ2-1, with 12 bases aligning to TRBD2. With V trimmed by 7 bases and J by 3 bases, 4 bases remained unmatched. The CDR3 loop spans 15 amino acids. From germline, CDR1 is MDHEN and CDR2 SYDVKM. CDR3 loop: CASNQLAGGYNEQFF. CDR3 bases: TGTGCCAGCAACCAACTAGCGGGGGGCTACAATGAGCAGTTCTTC.

This clone occurred many times. CDR3 coding DNA: TGTGCCAGCAGTCCCCAACCCACGGGGGAGACCCAGTACTTC. Protein sequence: CASSPQPTGETQYF. V is TRBV6-8 and J is TRBJ2-5; D is possibly TRBD2 (5 bases). The CDR3 extends over 14 amino acids. Germline CDR1 reads MNHGY; CDR2 reads SAAAGT. The V gene lost 5 bases and the J gene lost 5 bases, with 15 bases spanning the gap.

This clone has just a few counts. J is TRBJ2-7 and V is TRBV6-8; 10 positions match TRBD2. The CDR3 covers 16 residues. The trim removed 6 bases at V and 4 bases at J, leaving 12 bases unmatched. The germline gives CDR1 MNHGY, CDR2 SAAAGT. CDR3 loop: CASSHLVSGGAYEQYF. CDR3 DNA sequence: TGTGCCAGCAGCCATCTCGTGAGCGGGGGGGCGTACGAGCAGTACTTC.

The V call is TRBV18, the J call TRBJ2-1; 12 bases fit TRBD2. Trimming cost V 4 bases and J 6 bases; bases outside gene matches: 10. This CDR3 region has 17 residues. Germline V gives CDR1 KGHSH, CDR2 LQKENI. The CDR3 is CASSQIAGLAGSNEQFF. The CDR3 DNA reads TGTGCCAGCTCACAAATCGCTGGACTAGCGGGAAGCAATGAGCAGTTCTTC.

The gene calls are TRBV29-1 and TRBJ1-1; 10 bases match TRBD1. The germline gives CDR1 SQVTM, CDR2 ANQGSEA. The CDR3 spans 13 residues. Trimming removed 8 bases from V and 5 bases from J; junction bases left unmatched: 8. For the CDR3, the DNA is TGCAGCTGTGACAGGGGGCAATGGACTGAAGCTTTCTTT. Translating gives CSCDRGQWTEAFF.

This clone appeared many times. The rearrangement joins TRBV10-3 to TRBJ2-3; D is perhaps TRBD1 or TRBD2 (5 bases each). CDR3 size: 14 residues. The germline V gene has CDR1 ENHRY and CDR2 SYGVKD. V lost 10 bases to trimming and J lost 2 bases, with 16 bases between them. CDR3 bases: TGTGCCAGCTTTCACGGGGCCAACACAGATACGCAGTATTTT. Its translation is CASFHGANTDTQYF.

There are a few counts of this clone. The rearrangement uses TRBV6-8 and TRBJ2-5; no definite D call. This CDR3 contains 12 residues. Germline assignment: CDR1 MNHGY and CDR2 SAAAGT. Trimming shortened V by 0 bases and J by 5 bases, and 4 bases separated the two germline ends. CDR3 nucleotide sequence: TGTGCCAGCAGTTACTCTGGGGAGACCCAGTACTTC. Its translation is CASSYSGETQYF.

This clone was seen more than once but under ten times. The V and J genes are TRBV6-8 and TRBJ2-3; D is perhaps TRBD2 (6 bases). V was clipped by 2 bases and J by 2 bases, with 11 bases between them. CDR1 MNHGY and CDR2 SAAAGT come from the germline V gene. CDR3 length: 15 residues. For the CDR3, the DNA is TGTGCCAGCAGTTACAGGGGACTCCTCACAGATACGCAGTATTTT. Residues: CASSYRGLLTDTQYF.